This passage covers 20 T cell receptor beta chains from one sample sequenced in a study of blood T cell repertoires in COVID-19. Measured with immunoSEQ multiplex PCR; TCRdb has only the in-frame clones, and not every one. The sample holds 110,000 to 150,000 clones; about 87% are singletons and the top ten take about 1.7%. Source material: peripheral blood. Receptors originate from a woman in her fifties or sixties with acute or convalescent COVID-19.

The chain employs TRBV5-1 and TRBJ2-5; 8 nucleotides line up with TRBD1. The CDR3 is 15 amino acids. Trimming at V came to 0 bases and at J to 4 bases, leaving 5 bases not matched to a gene. Germline CDR1 is SGHRS and CDR2 is YFSETQ. The CDR3 loop reads CASSLASGGPETQYF. The CDR3 DNA is TGCGCCAGCAGCTTGGCCTCAGGGGGCCCAGAGACCCAGTACTTC.

This clone was seen a few times. Germline is not matched at one junction end, which may reflect a read error. The V gene is TRBV2, the J gene TRBJ1-5, with 7 positions matching TRBD1. CDR1 is SNHLY and CDR2 is FYNNEI in the germline V gene. The CDR3 has 12 residues. CDR3 DNA sequence: TGTGGCAGCAGGGGGGGGAGTCAGCCCCAGCATTTT. Translating gives CGSRGGSQPQHF. The full variable domain, its missing parts supplied by reference TRBV2 and TRBJ1-5, is EPEVTQTPSHQVTQMGQEVILRCVPISNHLYFYWYRQILGQKVEFLVSFYNNEISEKSEIFDDQFSVERPDGSNFTLKIRSTKLEDSAMYFCGSRGGSQPQHFGDGTRLSIL.

This chain links TRBV6-1 with TRBJ1-2; TRBD1 is a possible D gene (5 bases). CDR1 is MNHNS, CDR2 SASEGT, per germline. This CDR3 has 13 amino acids. V gave up 2 bases and J gave up 5 bases, with 9 bases separating them. CDR3 DNA: TGTGCCAGCAGTGAACCGGAGGGGTATGGCTACACCTTC. The encoded protein is CASSEPEGYGYTF.

The rearrangement uses TRBV7-9 and TRBJ2-7; no firm D call. Looked up from germline, CDR1 is SEHNR and CDR2 is FQNEAQ (reference sequence). The CDR3 sequence is 12 residues long. Trimming removed 5 bases at V and 7 bases at J, with 12 bases between. The CDR3 DNA is TGTGCCAGCAGCCCCCCCAACGGGGAGCAGTACTTC. Translating gives CASSPPNGEQYF.

The V call is TRBV19, the J call TRBJ1-1; D is ambiguous. The germline gives CDR1 LNHDA, CDR2 SQIVND (reference sequence). This CDR3 contains 15 residues. Trimming removed 7 bases from V and 3 bases from J, with 18 bases in between. The CDR3 nucleotides read TGTGCCAGTACCCCCAGAGGCCCCAGACACACTGAAGCTTTCTTT. As protein: CASTPRGPRHTEAFF.

The chain recombines TRBV9 with TRBJ2-1; TRBD1 matches 7 bases. The germline V gene encodes CDR1 SGDLS and CDR2 YYNGEE. After removal of 6 bases from V and 2 bases from J, the junction contained 5 bases not matched to a gene. The CDR3 loop spans 14 amino acids. CDR3 loop: CASTSTGTYNEQFF. The DNA for the CDR3 is TGTGCCAGCACCTCGACAGGGACCTACAATGAGCAGTTCTTC.

This clone showed up just once. The chain couples TRBV6-5 to TRBJ1-2, with D uncertain. V was cut by 6 bases and J by 5 bases, with 13 bases left in between. Germline assignment: CDR1 MNHEY and CDR2 SVGAGI. CDR3 length: 13 residues. The CDR3 nucleotides read TGTGCCAGCAGAGTGAGCACCGGGTATGGCTACACCTTC. Translating gives CASRVSTGYGYTF.

The V and J genes are TRBV9 and TRBJ2-5, with 9 bases fitting TRBD1. The germline CDR1 and CDR2 sequences are SGDLS and YYNGEE. CDR3 size: 15 residues. V gave up 0 bases and J gave up 4 bases; unmatched junction bases: 4. The CDR3 spells CASSVGPTGGETQYF. The CDR3 DNA reads as TGTGCCAGCAGCGTAGGACCGACAGGGGGAGAGACCCAGTACTTC.

This chain connects TRBV5-1 to TRBJ2-5; perhaps TRBD2 as D (6 bases). The CDR3 consists of 14 residues. Trimming shortened V by 4 bases and J by 1 base, and 11 bases separated the two germline ends. The germline gives CDR1 SGHRS, CDR2 YFSETQ. In DNA, the CDR3 is TGCGCCAGCAGCGGCGGGGCGGGCCAAGAGACCCAGTACTTC. Translated: CASSGGAGQETQYF. The complete variable domain, with remaining parts taken from reference TRBV5-1 and TRBJ2-5, reads KAGVTQTPRYLIKTRGQQVTLSCSPISGHRSVSWYQQTPGQGLQFLFEYFSETQRNKGNFPGRFSGRQFSNSRSEMNVSTLELGDSALYLCASSGGAGQETQYFGPGTRLLVL.

The rearrangement links TRBV12-5 to TRBJ2-7; D is ambiguous. Germline loops: CDR1 LGHNT, CDR2 FRNRAP. The CDR3 loop spans 17 amino acids. Trimming removed 3 bases from V and 4 bases from J, with 22 bases in between. CDR3 amino acids: CASGFSRSYTDHYEQYF. Here the CDR3 DNA reads TGTGCTAGTGGTTTCAGCAGGTCGTACACCGATCATTACGAGCAGTACTTC.

The chain recombines TRBV27 with TRBJ1-1, with 8 bases aligning to TRBD1. The CDR3 sequence is 14 residues long. Germline assignment: CDR1 MNHEY and CDR2 SMNVEV (reference sequence). V gave up 4 bases and J gave up 4 bases; unmatched junction bases: 5. CDR3 in DNA: TGTGCCAGCAGTTCTCCAGGGGGCCGCACTGAAGCTTTCTTT. Translating gives CASSSPGGRTEAFF.

The rearrangement uses TRBV7-9 and TRBJ1-4, with D perhaps TRBD1 (5 bases). The V end lost 5 bases, the J end lost 8 bases, and 12 bases lay between the germline ends. The germline CDR1 and CDR2 sequences are SEHNR and FQNEAQ (reference sequence). This CDR3 region has 13 residues. CDR3 residues: CASSPRGVEKLFF. DNA of the CDR3: TGTGCCAGCAGCCCCCGGGGGGTGGAAAAACTGTTTTTT.

This sequence joins TRBV7-9 and TRBJ2-1; possible D gene TRBD2, 6 bases. The CDR3 is 15 amino acids. CDR1 is SEHNR, CDR2 FQNEAQ, per germline (reference sequence). The V end lost 5 bases, the J end lost 1 base, and 12 bases lay between the germline ends. CDR3 sequence: CASSPRGRSYNEQFF. CDR3 nucleotide sequence: TGTGCCAGCAGCCCGCGGGGACGATCCTACAATGAGCAGTTCTTC.

The chain couples TRBV5-4 to TRBJ2-5; 8 bases fit TRBD2. Germline V gene lookup returns CDR1 SGHNT and CDR2 YYREEE (reference sequence). Trimming removed 0 bases from V and 5 bases from J; junction bases left unmatched: 3. The CDR3 runs to 14 residues. The chain's CDR3 is CASSLESGGETQYF. The CDR3 DNA reads as TGTGCCAGCAGCTTGGAAAGCGGGGGTGAGACCCAGTACTTC.

This sequence joins TRBV6-5 and TRBJ1-1; D is possibly TRBD1 (5 bases). Per germline, CDR1 MNHEY and CDR2 SVGAGI. The CDR3 is 12 amino acids. V lost 5 bases and J 9 bases, leaving 13 bases between the germline ends. CDR3 amino acids: CASSRTPPQAFF. The CDR3 DNA follows: TGTGCCAGCAGTAGGACACCGCCTCAAGCTTTCTTT.

The V gene is TRBV25-1, the J gene TRBJ1-2; TRBD1 aligns across 8 bases. This CDR3 is built from 18 residues. Germline CDR1 reads MGHDK; CDR2 reads SYGVNS. V was pared by 0 bases and J by 1 base, with 10 bases of the junction left unmatched. CDR3 DNA sequence: TGTGCCAGCAGTGAATATAGGACAGGGATTCAGGGTAACTATGGCTACACCTTC. Encoded protein: CASSEYRTGIQGNYGYTF.

The chain links TRBV7-3 to TRBJ2-3; 8 bases align to TRBD1. V lost 3 bases, J lost 3 bases, and 5 bases stayed unmatched. Germline V lookup: CDR1 SGHTA, CDR2 FQGTGA. This CDR3 spans 15 amino acids. This CDR3 reads CASSFSGQGTDTQYF. CDR3 nucleotides: TGTGCCAGCAGCTTCTCCGGACAGGGTACAGATACGCAGTATTTT. Full variable domain (missing parts from reference TRBV7-3 and TRBJ2-3): GAGVSQTPSNKVTEKGKYVELRCDPISGHTALYWYRQSLGQGPEFLIYFQGTGAADDSGLPNDRFFAVRPEGSVSTLKIQRTERGDSAVYLCASSFSGQGTDTQYFGPGTRLTVL.

The chain has TRBV11-2 and TRBJ2-1, with 9 bases matching TRBD1. Per germline, CDR1 SGHAT and CDR2 FQNNGV. V gave up 4 bases and J gave up 4 bases; unmatched junction bases: 8. The CDR3 is 16 residues long. The CDR3 is CASSYHRDRAYNEQFF. The CDR3 DNA follows: TGTGCCAGCAGCTACCACCGGGACAGGGCGTACAATGAGCAGTTCTTC.

This clone occurred once. J is TRBJ2-5 and V is TRBV11-2; D is possibly TRBD2 (6 bases). V was shortened by 4 bases and J by 1 base, with 13 bases between the two germline ends. CDR3 length equals 15 residues. Germline V lookup: CDR1 SGHAT, CDR2 FQNNGV. The chain's CDR3 is CASSWVEGSQETQYF. CDR3 nucleotides: TGTGCCAGCAGCTGGGTGGAGGGGAGCCAAGAGACCCAGTACTTC.

The rearrangement links TRBV6-6 to TRBJ1-4; perhaps TRBD1 as D (5 bases). The CDR3 is made up of 14 amino acids. The ends were cut back, 6 bases at V and 8 bases at J, with 16 bases in the middle. Germline assignment: CDR1 MNHNY and CDR2 SVGAGI (reference sequence). The CDR3 sequence is CASRLRAVGEKLFF. The CDR3 region has the DNA TGTGCCAGCAGACTCAGGGCAGTCGGCGAAAAACTGTTTTTT.